The 32 T cell receptor beta chains presented below share a single source sample, sequenced in a study of early T cells in non-severe SARS-CoV-2 infection. From the 5' RACE reads, TCRdb called clonotypes with MiXCR, one entry per CDR3 protein. There are some 60,000 distinct CDR3 sequences in the sample; roughly 13% occur only once, and approximately 2.9% lies in the top ten. Sequencing input: whole blood. These TCRs come from an adult who was a healthcare worker with PCR-confirmed SARS-CoV-2 infection or an uninfected control (not recorded which).

In its sample, this clonotype was seen many times. The chain couples TRBV20-1 to TRBJ2-7, with D perhaps TRBD1 (6 bases). From germline, CDR1 is DFQATT and CDR2 SNEGSKA (reference sequence). The CDR3 runs 14 residues. V shed 2 bases and J shed 3 bases, with 14 bases lying between them. This CDR3 is CSARQRDKHYEQYF. CDR3 bases: TGCAGTGCTAGACAAAGGGACAAACACTACGAGCAGTACTTC.

This rearrangement joins TRBV5-1 to TRBJ1-4; no reliable D call. V was shortened by 5 bases and J by 8 bases, with 7 bases between the two germline ends. The CDR3 has 11 amino acids. CDR1 and CDR2 (germline): SGHRS, YFSETQ. As DNA, the CDR3 is TGCGCCAGCAGGCCGGGCGAAAAACTGTTTTTT. It translates to CASRPGEKLFF.

This clonotype has at least ten counts. The chain joins TRBV6-2 or TRBV6-3 to TRBJ2-3; D gene uncertain. CDR3 length equals 15 residues. Germline V lookup: CDR1 MNHEY, CDR2 SVGEGT. V was trimmed by 7 bases and J by 5 bases, leaving 19 bases between them. The CDR3 sequence is CASTTSGYLGDTQYF. CDR3 DNA: TGTGCCAGCACCACGTCCGGCTATTTGGGAGATACGCAGTATTTT.

This clonotype has only a few counts. The V and J genes are TRBV28 and TRBJ2-5; D not resolved. This CDR3 comprises 15 residues. Germline V gene lookup returns CDR1 MDHEN and CDR2 SYDVKM. V was shortened by 8 bases and J by 5 bases, with 21 bases between the two germline ends. CDR3 region: CASAQVNSAGETQYF. CDR3 sequence (DNA): TGTGCCAGCGCTCAAGTTAACAGTGCTGGGGAGACCCAGTACTTC.

This clonotype was counted ten times or more. The chain is built from TRBV14 and TRBJ2-2; 12 bases are shared with TRBD2. The germline V gene encodes CDR1 SGHDN and CDR2 FVKESK. CDR3 length: 17 amino acids. The V and J ends lost 3 bases and 6 bases, in that order; junction bases with no gene match: 8. As DNA, the CDR3 is TGTGCCAGCAGCCAGACGACTAGCGGGAGAAGGGCCGGGGAGCTGTTTTTT. Translated: CASSQTTSGRRAGELFF.

This clonotype was detected ten times or more. The chain links TRBV5-5 to TRBJ2-7, with D possibly being TRBD1 or TRBD2 (5 bases each). The V gene's germline CDR1 is SGHKS and CDR2 YYEKEE (reference sequence). V shed 1 base and J shed 9 bases, with 20 bases lying between them. This CDR3 comprises 15 residues. The CDR3 loop reads CASSLSGGNYEWQYF. The CDR3 DNA reads as TGTGCCAGCAGCTTGAGTGGGGGAAACTACGAGTGGCAGTACTTC.

The chain links TRBV7-2 to TRBJ2-1, with 8 bases aligning to TRBD2. CDR3 length: 12 amino acids. Germline lookup yields CDR1 SGHTA and CDR2 FQGNSA. V lost 6 bases, J lost 12 bases, and 7 bases stayed unmatched. The CDR3 region has the DNA TGTGCCAGCAGTCTAGCGGGCCTGGGGCAGTTCTTC. Amino acid sequence: CASSLAGLGQFF.

Ten or more counts support this clonotype. The chain carries TRBV6-1 and TRBJ2-5; perhaps D is TRBD1 or TRBD2 (5 bases each). V gave up 7 bases and J gave up 4 bases, with 19 bases separating them. Germline V gives CDR1 MNHNS, CDR2 SASEGT. This CDR3 comprises 15 residues. This chain's CDR3 is CASTPPGTVRETQYF. The DNA for the CDR3 is TGTGCCAGCACCCCCCCCGGGACGGTCCGAGAGACCCAGTACTTC.

The chain employs TRBV6-5 and TRBJ1-2; D possibly corresponds to TRBD1 (5 bases). V was clipped by 5 bases and J by 8 bases, with 18 bases between them. The CDR3 consists of 14 residues. Per the germline V gene, CDR1 is MNHEY and CDR2 is SVGAGI. CDR3 sequence (DNA): TGTGCCAGCAGTACTCCGACACCCGGGGGGGGCTACACCTTC. Translating gives CASSTPTPGGGYTF.

The chain combines TRBV3-1 with TRBJ1-6; no definite D call. This CDR3 comprises 13 residues. CDR1 and CDR2 (germline): LGHDT, YNNKEL (reference sequence). Trimming stripped 1 base from V and 7 bases from J, with 5 bases between. The CDR3: CASSQGTNSPLHF. The CDR3 region has the DNA TGTGCCAGCAGCCAAGGGACGAATTCACCCCTCCACTTT.

This clonotype was seen at least ten times. The rearrangement uses TRBV5-4 and TRBJ2-1; possible D gene TRBD1, 5 bases. Trimming left V 4 bases short and J 3 bases short, with 17 bases between. Germline values: CDR1 SGHNT, CDR2 YYREEE (reference sequence). The CDR3 spans 16 residues. In DNA form, the CDR3 reads TGTGCCAGCAGCCGGTTGGTAGGACAAGGCTACAATGAGCAGTTCTTC. Amino acids: CASSRLVGQGYNEQFF.

The chain is built from TRBV10-2 and TRBJ2-7; D is uncertain. Trimming took 3 bases from V and 4 from J, leaving 7 bases between them. The germline V gene has CDR1 WSHSY and CDR2 SAAADI. The CDR3 has 12 amino acids. CDR3 sequence reads: CASSDPGYEQYF. CDR3 in DNA: TGCGCCAGCAGTGACCCGGGTTACGAGCAGTACTTC.

This clonotype was detected ten times or more. This chain connects TRBV19 to TRBJ1-6; TRBD1 matches 10 bases. The V gene's germline CDR1 is LNHDA and CDR2 SQIVND (reference sequence). V trimming: 5 bases; J trimming: 6 bases; junction bases outside the gene matches: 10. The CDR3 has 17 amino acids. This CDR3 reads CASSAGQGGQVNSPLHF. The DNA for the CDR3 is TGTGCCAGTAGTGCCGGACAGGGGGGGCAGGTTAATTCACCCCTCCACTTT. Full variable domain (remainder filled in from reference TRBV19 and TRBJ1-6): DGGITQSPKYLFRKEGQNVTLSCEQNLNHDAMYWYRQDPGQGLRLIYYSQIVNDFQKGDIAEGYSVSREKKESFPLTVTSAQKNPTAFYLCASSAGQGGQVNSPLHFGNGTRLTVT.

This clonotype was detected many times. This rearrangement joins TRBV12-3 or TRBV12-4 to TRBJ2-3; 7 bases map to TRBD1. The CDR3 length is 17 residues. The junction had 15 bases not matched to a gene; V was cut back by 7 bases and J by 2 bases. The CDR3 here is CASNHLGQMATTDTQYF. CDR3 DNA sequence: TGTGCCAGCAACCACCTGGGACAGATGGCTACCACAGATACGCAGTATTTT.

The sample holds one count of this clonotype. The rearrangement joins TRBV29-1 to TRBJ2-7; tentative D call: TRBD2 (7 bases). The V gene lost 5 bases and the J gene lost 2 bases, with 22 bases spanning the gap. The CDR3 spans 16 residues. Germline CDR1 reads SQVTM; CDR2 reads ANQGSEA. The CDR3 DNA is TGCAGCGTTCCAGGGGAGGGAGCAGGGTCTCCCTACGAGCAGTACTTC. Translated: CSVPGEGAGSPYEQYF.

As DNA, the CDR3 is TGTGCCATCACCGACCCGAGACAGGGGGTCCCCTACGAGCAGTACTTC. This translates into CAITDPRQGVPYEQYF. This chain links TRBV10-3 with TRBJ2-7, with TRBD1 identical over 9 bases. The CDR3 extends over 16 amino acids. The germline V gene has CDR1 ENHRY and CDR2 SYGVKD. Losses at the gene ends were 7 bases for V and 2 bases for J; bases not matched to a gene: 12.

This clonotype was picked up a small number of times. The chain uses TRBV2 and TRBJ2-7; TRBD2 aligns across 13 bases. Losses at the gene ends were 4 bases for V and 1 base for J; bases not matched to a gene: 25. In germline, CDR1 is SNHLY, CDR2 FYNNEI. The CDR3 contains 23 residues. The CDR3 reads CASSAPVGTSGRALPLRSYEQYF. The CDR3 bases are TGTGCCAGCAGTGCCCCCGTGGGAACTAGCGGGAGGGCCCTCCCTTTAAGGTCCTACGAGCAGTACTTC. The full variable domain, its missing parts supplied by reference TRBV2 and TRBJ2-7, is EPEVTQTPSHQVTQMGQEVILRCVPISNHLYFYWYRQILGQKVEFLVSFYNNEISEKSEIFDDQFSVERPDGSNFTLKIRSTKLEDSAMYFCASSAPVGTSGRALPLRSYEQYFGPGTRLTVT.

The chain is built from TRBV5-1 and TRBJ2-5; 8 nucleotides line up with TRBD2. V trimming: 5 bases; J trimming: 5 bases; junction bases outside the gene matches: 8. Germline V gives CDR1 SGHRS, CDR2 YFSETQ. The CDR3 loop spans 14 amino acids. The chain's CDR3 is CASRREGLRETQYF. The CDR3 nucleotides read TGCGCCAGCAGACGGGAGGGCCTCCGGGAGACCCAGTACTTC.

This clonotype appeared many times. The V gene is TRBV18, the J gene TRBJ1-5; D gene uncertain. CDR3 length: 13 amino acids. Trimming shortened V by 5 bases and J by 8 bases, and 13 bases separated the two germline ends. Per germline, CDR1 KGHSH and CDR2 LQKENI. CDR3 DNA sequence: TGTGCCAGCTCATCCTCGATTAGGGAGCCCCAGCATTTT. It codes for CASSSSIREPQHF. Full variable domain (remainder filled in from reference TRBV18 and TRBJ1-5): NAGVMQNPRHLVRRRGQEARLRCSPMKGHSHVYWYRQLPEEGLKFMVYLQKENIIDESGMPKERFSAEFPKEGPSILRIQQVVRGDSAAYFCASSSSIREPQHFGDGTRLSIL.

With regard to this clonotype: This may be a read error: a much more frequent sequence differs by one nucleotide. J is TRBJ1-1 and V is TRBV18, with TRBD1 identical over 7 bases. With 4 bases clipped from V and 1 base from J, the junction kept 3 bases outside the gene matches. The CDR3 spans 14 residues. The germline gives CDR1 KGHSH, CDR2 LQKENI. The CDR3 DNA follows: TGTGCCAGCTCACTCAACAGGGGGAACACTGAAGCTTTCTTT. Translated, it gives CASSLNRGNTEAFF.

The CDR3 nucleotides read TGTGCCAGCAGCCTCTCCGGGACAGGGAACACCGGGGAGCTGTTTTTT. Translated: CASSLSGTGNTGELFF. The gene calls are TRBV7-9 and TRBJ2-2; 8 positions agree with TRBD1. The germline gives CDR1 SEHNR, CDR2 FQNEAQ (reference sequence). This CDR3 is built from 16 residues. J lost 1 base, V lost 5 bases, and 6 bases had no gene match.

This clonotype was detected many times. V and J are TRBV7-9 and TRBJ1-1; a weak D match, TRBD1 (5 bases). The CDR3 contains 14 residues. Per the germline V gene, CDR1 is SEHNR and CDR2 is FQNEAQ (reference sequence). V lost 1 base and J lost 4, with 10 bases in between. CDR3 in DNA: TGTGCCAGCAGCTTAGATGGGACGGGCACTGAAGCTTTCTTT. Encoded protein: CASSLDGTGTEAFF.

This clonotype appeared many times. V gene TRBV6-2 or TRBV6-3 combines with J gene TRBJ2-1; unclear D gene. CDR1 and CDR2 from the germline V gene are MNHEY and SVGEGT. Trimming removed 7 bases from V and 1 base from J, with 20 bases in between. The CDR3 consists of 17 residues. The CDR3 sequence is CASKIRRTELSYNEQFF. CDR3 sequence (DNA): TGTGCCAGCAAAATACGAAGGACCGAGCTTTCCTACAATGAGCAGTTCTTC.

The V call is TRBV29-1, the J call TRBJ2-1; D may be TRBD1 (6 bases). The CDR3 extends over 13 amino acids. V dropped 7 bases and J dropped 7 bases, with 17 bases sitting between them. Germline V gene sequence: CDR1 SQVTM, CDR2 ANQGSEA. Here the CDR3 DNA reads TGCAGCGGCTCAGGGGCTGGGTTGAATGAGCAGTTCTTC. Translation gives CSGSGAGLNEQFF.

This clonotype was detected ten times or more. The chain joins TRBV7-8 to TRBJ1-1; possibly TRBD1 for D (6 bases). CDR1 and CDR2 (germline): SGHVS, FQNEAQ. The V end was cut by 4 bases, the J end by 1 base, with 10 bases between. The CDR3 spans 14 residues. CDR3 DNA: TGTGCCAGCAGCTCCCGACAGGAGAACACTGAAGCTTTCTTT. This translates into CASSSRQENTEAFF.

This clonotype has only a few counts. V gene TRBV28 combines with J gene TRBJ2-3; D is unresolved. The CDR3 consists of 16 residues. The germline V and J ends were trimmed by 5 bases and 8 bases, with 23 bases remaining between them. CDR1 is MDHEN and CDR2 is SYDVKM in the germline V gene. CDR3 sequence (DNA): TGTGCCAGCAGTACCCCGGGTATAACTACCTTCGGTACGCAGTATTTT. Its translation: CASSTPGITTFGTQYF.

In this sample, this clonotype turned up many times. V is TRBV6-5 and J is TRBJ2-1; 7 bases match TRBD1. The CDR3 has 14 residues. The junction had 5 bases not matched to a gene; V was cut back by 5 bases and J by 4 bases. The germline CDR1 and CDR2 sequences are MNHEY and SVGAGI. The CDR3 nucleotides are TGTGCCAGCAGTGAGACAGGGTTGTACAATGAGCAGTTCTTC. Encoded protein: CASSETGLYNEQFF.

The sample holds many counts of this clonotype. This chain connects TRBV7-9 to TRBJ1-4, with 8 positions matching TRBD1. The CDR3 has 15 amino acids. Germline values: CDR1 SEHNR, CDR2 FQNEAQ (reference sequence). V shed 5 bases, J shed 8 bases, and the junction held 10 bases outside the gene matches. Here the CDR3 reads CASSLTGTGEEKLFF. As DNA, the CDR3 is TGTGCCAGCAGCCTGACCGGGACAGGAGAGGAAAAACTGTTTTTT.

Many counts were recorded for this clonotype. This chain joins TRBV9 and TRBJ1-6; no reliable D call. Germline V lookup: CDR1 SGDLS, CDR2 YYNGEE. Trimming took off 5 bases at V and 0 bases at J, with 12 bases between the two ends. The CDR3 loop spans 16 amino acids. CDR3 in amino acids: CASSSASVSYNSPLHF. In DNA form, the CDR3 reads TGTGCCAGCAGTTCAGCCTCAGTCTCCTATAATTCACCCCTCCACTTT.

This clonotype turned up a few times. This chain joins TRBV9 and TRBJ2-3; tentatively, D is TRBD2 (5 bases). Deletions cut 0 bases from V and 1 base from J, with 12 bases between. Germline loops: CDR1 SGDLS, CDR2 YYNGEE. CDR3 length: 16 residues. This CDR3 is CASSVARAGRTDTQYF. CDR3 in DNA: TGTGCCAGCAGCGTAGCTAGGGCGGGCCGCACAGATACGCAGTATTTT.

This clonotype was seen only a few times. V is TRBV29-1 and J is TRBJ2-1; no clear D gene. The CDR3 extends over 12 amino acids. Trimming pared 1 base from V and 10 bases from J, leaving 11 bases between. Per the germline V gene, CDR1 is SQVTM and CDR2 is ANQGSEA. CDR3 DNA: TGCAGCGTTGAAGTAGTAAATGGGGAGCAGTTCTTC. This sequence encodes CSVEVVNGEQFF.

This clonotype was counted at least ten times. This chain connects TRBV7-6 to TRBJ2-1; tentative D call: TRBD2 (5 bases). V was pared by 5 bases and J by 2 bases, with 16 bases between. The CDR3 is 16 residues long. Germline V CDR1 and CDR2: SGHVS, FNYEAQ. The DNA of the CDR3 is TGTGCCAGCAGCCCGTGGGAGCCTCCAACCTACAATGAGCAGTTCTTC. It is translated as CASSPWEPPTYNEQFF.